This is a list of T cell receptor beta chains from one sample in a study of shared clonotypes between healthy human individuals. Only in-frame clones appear in the TCRdb table, and some are missing; sequencing was by immunoSEQ multiplex PCR. The sample consists of about 2.4 million clones, roughly 93% of them appearing once. The sequencing input was naive CD4+ T cells from PBMCs. The receptors were gathered from a man between 18 and 29 years old in good health. Some clones in this sample may be carry-over from other donors' samples. Each CDR3 is given with its conserved first and last residue. Fields, in order: CDR3 protein, CDR3 DNA, V gene, CDR3 length, D gene, clone size, J gene. D genes are given only for firm matches. Clone size appears in some rows only: once, few, many, or a class for an expanded clone.

CDR3: CASSEIGDNQPQHF
DNA: TGTGCCAGCAGTGAGATTGGGGACAATCAGCCCCAGCATTTT
V: TRBV6-1
length: 14
D: NA
size: NA
J: TRBJ1-5

CDR3: CASSLVVGGTLYGYTF
DNA: TGCGCCAGCAGCTTGGTAGTCGGGGGGACACTGTATGGCTACACCTTC
V: TRBV5-1
length: 16
D: NA
size: NA
J: TRBJ1-2

CDR3: CASSPRGQVTEAFF
DNA: TGCGCCAGCAGCCCCAGGGGGCAGGTCACTGAAGCTTTCTTT
V: TRBV5-1
length: 14
D: TRBD1
size: NA
J: TRBJ1-1

CDR3: CASSDDSHNEQFF
DNA: TGTGCCAGCAGTGACGACTCCCACAATGAGCAGTTCTTC
V: TRBV6-4
length: 13
D: NA
size: NA
J: TRBJ2-1

CDR3: CASSQVFAASTDTQYF
DNA: TGTGCCAGCAGCCAAGTCTTTGCGGCTAGCACAGATACGCAGTATTTT
V: TRBV14
length: 16
D: NA
size: NA
J: TRBJ2-3

CDR3: CASTPTSGSTDTQYF
DNA: TGTGCCAGCACCCCTACTAGCGGGAGTACAGATACGCAGTATTTT
V: TRBV5-6
length: 15
D: TRBD2
size: NA
J: TRBJ2-3

CDR3: CASSSGTRGARELFF
DNA: TGTGCCAGCAGCTCCGGGACTAGAGGAGCACGGGAGCTGTTTTTT
V: TRBV7-9
length: 15
D: TRBD2
size: NA
J: TRBJ2-2

CDR3: CASSVLTSGGYNEQFF
DNA: TGCGCCAGCTCAGTCCTTACTAGCGGGGGCTACAATGAGCAGTTCTTC
V: TRBV5-1
length: 16
D: TRBD2
size: NA
J: TRBJ2-1

CDR3: CASSYLPGINTEAFF
DNA: TGTGCCAGCAGTTACCTCCCGGGGATAAACACTGAAGCTTTCTTT
V: TRBV6-5
length: 15
D: NA
size: few
J: TRBJ1-1

CDR3: CASSPTAGDAYEQYF
DNA: TGTGCCAGCAGCCCCACAGCGGGAGATGCCTACGAGCAGTACTTC
V: TRBV7-3
length: 15
D: TRBD2
size: NA
J: TRBJ2-7

CDR3: CASSPSTDTQYF
DNA: TGTGCCAGCAGTCCAAGCACAGATACGCAGTATTTT
V: TRBV6-6
length: 12
D: NA
size: NA
J: TRBJ2-3

CDR3: CATTPLARRYTQYF
DNA: TGTGCCACTACACCACTGGCACGGAGGTATACGCAGTATTTT
V: TRBV6-5
length: 14
D: NA
size: NA
J: TRBJ2-3

CDR3: CASSPSGTGHEKLFF
DNA: TGCGCCAGCAGCCCATCCGGGACAGGACATGAAAAACTGTTTTTT
V: TRBV4-1
length: 15
D: TRBD1
size: NA
J: TRBJ1-4

CDR3: CSVGGVHSNVAFF
DNA: TGCAGCGTTGGGGGGGTACACTCGAATGTAGCTTTCTTT
V: TRBV29-1
length: 13
D: NA
size: NA
J: TRBJ1-1

CDR3: CASSRSGRLSGNTIYF
DNA: TGTGCCAGCAGTAGATCGGGACGGCTCTCTGGAAACACCATATATTTT
V: TRBV27
length: 16
D: NA
size: NA
J: TRBJ1-3

CDR3: CASSLDRWGYTF
DNA: TGTGCCAGCAGCTTGGATCGCTGGGGCTACACCTTC
V: TRBV5-4
length: 12
D: NA
size: NA
J: TRBJ1-2

CDR3: CASSLTGLHRNPHF
DNA: TGTGCCAGCAGTTTAACGGGGCTTCATCGGAATCCGCATTTT
V: TRBV28
length: 14
D: NA
size: NA
J: TRBJ1-5

CDR3: CASSLDGSGSGKTQYF
DNA: TGTGCCAGCAGCTTAGATGGTAGCGGGAGCGGGAAGACCCAGTACTTC
V: TRBV7-6
length: 16
D: TRBD2
size: NA
J: TRBJ2-5

CDR3: CASSYYRTSGFSEQFF
DNA: TGTGCCAGCAGTTACTATAGGACTAGCGGGTTTAGTGAGCAGTTCTTC
V: TRBV6-5
length: 16
D: TRBD2
size: NA
J: TRBJ2-1

CDR3: CASSPDRNNEKLFF
DNA: TGTGCCAGCAGCCCGGACAGAAACAATGAAAAACTGTTTTTT
V: TRBV5-4
length: 14
D: NA
size: NA
J: TRBJ1-4

CDR3: CASSEVDRRSEAFF
DNA: TGTGCCAGCAGTGAAGTGGACAGGAGGTCTGAAGCTTTCTTT
V: TRBV25-1
length: 14
D: TRBD1
size: NA
J: TRBJ1-1

CDR3: CASSLASGDFTDTQYF
DNA: TGTGCCAGCAGCTTAGCTAGCGGGGACTTCACAGATACGCAGTATTTT
V: TRBV13
length: 16
D: TRBD2
size: NA
J: TRBJ2-3

CDR3: CASSPLAGAPYNEQFF
DNA: TGTGCCAGCAGCCCCCTGGCGGGAGCCCCCTACAATGAGCAGTTCTTC
V: TRBV7-6
length: 16
D: TRBD2
size: NA
J: TRBJ2-1

CDR3: CASQRDPKNIQYF
DNA: TGCGCCAGCCAGCGGGATCCCAAAAACATTCAGTACTTC
V: TRBV5-1
length: 13
D: TRBD2
size: NA
J: TRBJ2-4

CDR3: CASSQDPRQGSGANVLTF
DNA: TGTGCCAGCAGCCAAGATCCCCGACAGGGATCCGGGGCCAACGTCCTGACTTTC
V: TRBV4-2
length: 18
D: TRBD1
size: NA
J: TRBJ2-6

CDR3: CSVESQRGSYGYTF
DNA: TGCAGCGTTGAATCCCAGCGGGGGAGCTATGGCTACACCTTC
V: TRBV29-1
length: 14
D: NA
size: NA
J: TRBJ1-2

CDR3: CASSTGLPRYQETQYF
DNA: TGCGCCAGCAGCACCGGACTGCCACGGTACCAAGAGACCCAGTACTTC
V: TRBV5-1
length: 16
D: NA
size: NA
J: TRBJ2-5

CDR3: CASRGNRTSGREYF
DNA: TGTGCCAGCAGGGGGAATAGGACTAGCGGCCGGGAGTATTTT
V: TRBV5-4
length: 14
D: TRBD2
size: NA
J: TRBJ2-3

CDR3: CASSVGGSIKTQYF
DNA: TGTGCCAGCAGTGTCGGGGGGAGTATAAAGACCCAGTACTTC
V: TRBV2
length: 14
D: TRBD2
size: NA
J: TRBJ2-5

CDR3: CASSKQAPNTEAFF
DNA: TGCGCCAGCAGCAAACAGGCCCCGAACACTGAAGCTTTCTTT
V: TRBV5-1
length: 14
D: NA
size: NA
J: TRBJ1-1

CDR3: CASSPKLRTSEDEQYF
DNA: TGCGCCAGCTCCCCAAAACTAAGGACTAGCGAGGACGAGCAGTACTTC
V: TRBV5-1
length: 16
D: TRBD2
size: NA
J: TRBJ2-7

CDR3: CASSLPGQWIGGANVLTF
DNA: TGTGCCAGCAGTCTTCCGGGACAGTGGATTGGTGGGGCCAACGTCCTGACTTTC
V: TRBV14
length: 18
D: TRBD1
size: NA
J: TRBJ2-6

CDR3: CASSGDRVNTEAFF
DNA: TGTGCCAGCTCAGGGGACAGGGTGAACACTGAAGCTTTCTTT
V: TRBV18
length: 14
D: TRBD1
size: NA
J: TRBJ1-1

CDR3: CASSTQRDQPQHF
DNA: TGTGCCAGCAGTACACAAAGAGATCAGCCCCAGCATTTT
V: TRBV6-5
length: 13
D: NA
size: NA
J: TRBJ1-5

CDR3: CASSLGGPLSGNTIYF
DNA: TGTGCCAGCAGCTTGGGGGGACCGCTTTCTGGAAACACCATATATTTT
V: TRBV7-2
length: 16
D: NA
size: NA
J: TRBJ1-3

CDR3: CASSAGRDRGFLVETQYF
DNA: TGTGCCAGCAGTGCCGGCCGGGACAGGGGGTTTCTTGTAGAGACCCAGTACTTC
V: TRBV6-1
length: 18
D: TRBD1
size: NA
J: TRBJ2-5

CDR3: CASSVSQGNTEAFF
DNA: TGTGCCAGCAGTGTTTCGCAGGGGAACACTGAAGCTTTCTTT
V: TRBV25-1
length: 14
D: NA
size: NA
J: TRBJ1-1

CDR3: CAGSLRDYSYEQYF
DNA: TGTGCCGGCAGCTTGAGGGACTACTCCTACGAGCAGTACTTC
V: TRBV7-6
length: 14
D: TRBD2
size: NA
J: TRBJ2-7

CDR3: CASSLEGLSTGELFF
DNA: TGTGCCAGCAGCTTGGAGGGTCTGTCGACCGGGGAGCTGTTTTTT
V: TRBV28
length: 15
D: NA
size: NA
J: TRBJ2-2

CDR3: CASSLGLATNEKLFF
DNA: TGCGCCAGCAGCTTGGGTCTGGCAACTAATGAAAAACTGTTTTTT
V: TRBV5-1
length: 15
D: NA
size: NA
J: TRBJ1-4

CDR3: CASRNRDRDNQPQHF
DNA: TGTGCCAGCAGAAACCGGGACAGGGACAATCAGCCCCAGCATTTT
V: TRBV5-5
length: 15
D: TRBD1
size: NA
J: TRBJ1-5

CDR3: CASSNRVDGYTF
DNA: TGTGCCAGTAGTAATAGGGTGGACGGCTACACCTTC
V: TRBV19
length: 12
D: NA
size: NA
J: TRBJ1-2

CDR3: CASSLRNRGLAKNIQYF
DNA: TGTGCCAGCAGCTTGAGGAACAGGGGGCTAGCCAAAAACATTCAGTACTTC
V: TRBV5-4
length: 17
D: TRBD1
size: once
J: TRBJ2-4

CDR3: CASSFLAGGPTYNEQFF
DNA: TGTGCCAGCAGCTTCCTAGCAGGGGGCCCCACCTACAATGAGCAGTTCTTC
V: TRBV7-8
length: 17
D: TRBD1
size: once
J: TRBJ2-1

CDR3: CASSEWWLESQYF
DNA: TGTGCCAGCAGTGAGTGGTGGCTCGAGTCGCAGTATTTT
V: TRBV2
length: 13
D: NA
size: NA
J: TRBJ2-3

CDR3: CASSQRTSGMNNEQFF
DNA: TGCGCCAGCAGCCAGCGGACTAGCGGCATGAATAATGAGCAGTTCTTC
V: TRBV4-1
length: 16
D: TRBD2
size: once
J: TRBJ2-1

CDR3: CASRGPGGKSPGELFF
DNA: TGTGCCAGCAGGGGTCCCGGGGGCAAGTCCCCCGGGGAGCTGTTTTTT
V: TRBV5-5
length: 16
D: NA
size: NA
J: TRBJ2-2

CDR3: CASSVEGNTEAFF
DNA: TGTGCCAGCAGTGTGGAGGGGAACACTGAAGCTTTCTTT
V: TRBV6-4
length: 13
D: NA
size: NA
J: TRBJ1-1

CDR3: CASGRALWTEAFF
DNA: TGTGCCTCCGGAAGGGCCCTTTGGACTGAAGCTTTCTTT
V: TRBV10-3
length: 13
D: NA
size: NA
J: TRBJ1-1

CDR3: CASSLDRPNEQFF
DNA: TGTGCCAGCAGCCTCGACAGGCCCAATGAGCAGTTCTTC
V: TRBV5-4
length: 13
D: NA
size: NA
J: TRBJ2-1

CDR3: CASSLPLAGVGNEQFF
DNA: TGCGCCAGCAGCTTGCCACTAGCGGGAGTTGGCAATGAGCAGTTCTTC
V: TRBV5-1
length: 16
D: TRBD2
size: NA
J: TRBJ2-1

CDR3: CASSPYGSGRTYEQYF
DNA: TGTGCCAGCTCACCATACGGTAGCGGGAGGACCTACGAGCAGTACTTC
V: TRBV18
length: 16
D: TRBD2
size: once
J: TRBJ2-7

CDR3: CASGGMNTEAFF
DNA: TGTGCCAGCGGGGGAATGAACACTGAAGCTTTCTTT
V: TRBV5-5
length: 12
D: NA
size: NA
J: TRBJ1-1

CDR3: CASSKVVTASTDTQYF
DNA: TGTGCCAGCAGCAAAGTAGTCACCGCTAGCACAGATACGCAGTATTTT
V: TRBV21-1
length: 16
D: NA
size: NA
J: TRBJ2-3

CDR3: CASSTDRGMSGELFF
DNA: TGTGCCAGCAGCACGGACAGGGGAATGTCCGGGGAGCTGTTTTTT
V: TRBV2
length: 15
D: TRBD1
size: NA
J: TRBJ2-2

CDR3: CSVLKFGNTIYF
DNA: TGCAGCGTCCTCAAATTCGGAAACACCATATATTTT
V: TRBV29-1
length: 12
D: NA
size: NA
J: TRBJ1-3

CDR3: CASSQEGTSGRVGLTDTQYF
DNA: TGCGCCAGCAGCCAAGAGGGGACTAGCGGGAGAGTAGGTTTGACAGATACGCAGTATTTT
V: TRBV4-1
length: 20
D: TRBD2
size: once
J: TRBJ2-3

CDR3: CASSEGVGQGIYEQYF
DNA: TGTGCCAGCAGTGAAGGCGTGGGACAGGGTATCTACGAGCAGTACTTC
V: TRBV6-1
length: 16
D: TRBD1
size: NA
J: TRBJ2-7

CDR3: CASNGGRDNQPQHF
DNA: TGTGCCAGCAATGGCGGGAGGGACAATCAGCCCCAGCATTTT
V: TRBV6-6
length: 14
D: NA
size: NA
J: TRBJ1-5

CDR3: CASTRPRASSGNTIYF
DNA: TGTGCCAGCACCCGACCCAGGGCCTCCTCTGGAAACACCATATATTTT
V: TRBV28
length: 16
D: NA
size: NA
J: TRBJ1-3